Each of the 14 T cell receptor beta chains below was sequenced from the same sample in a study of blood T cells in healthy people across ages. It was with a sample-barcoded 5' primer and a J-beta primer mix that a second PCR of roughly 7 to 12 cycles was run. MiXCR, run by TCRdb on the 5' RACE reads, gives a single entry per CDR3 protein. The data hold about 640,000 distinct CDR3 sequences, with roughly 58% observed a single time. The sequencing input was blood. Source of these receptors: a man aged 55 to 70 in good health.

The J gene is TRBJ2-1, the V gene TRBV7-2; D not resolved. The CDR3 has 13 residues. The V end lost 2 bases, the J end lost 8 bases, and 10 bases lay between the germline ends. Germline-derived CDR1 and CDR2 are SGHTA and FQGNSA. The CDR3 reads CASSLPSKDEQFF. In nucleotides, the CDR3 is TGTGCCAGCAGCTTACCTAGTAAGGATGAGCAGTTCTTC.

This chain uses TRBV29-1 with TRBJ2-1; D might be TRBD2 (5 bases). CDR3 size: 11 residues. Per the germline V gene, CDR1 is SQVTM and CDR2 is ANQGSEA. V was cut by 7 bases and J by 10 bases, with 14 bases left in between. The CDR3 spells CSGRGQWEQFF. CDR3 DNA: TGCAGCGGTAGAGGGCAGTGGGAGCAGTTCTTC.

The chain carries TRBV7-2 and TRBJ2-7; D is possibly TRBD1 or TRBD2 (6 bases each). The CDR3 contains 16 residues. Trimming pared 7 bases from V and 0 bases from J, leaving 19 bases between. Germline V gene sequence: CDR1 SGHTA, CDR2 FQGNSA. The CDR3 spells CASTLRGRGSSYEQYF. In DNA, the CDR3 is TGTGCCAGCACCCTACGGGGGCGAGGCAGCTCCTACGAGCAGTACTTC.

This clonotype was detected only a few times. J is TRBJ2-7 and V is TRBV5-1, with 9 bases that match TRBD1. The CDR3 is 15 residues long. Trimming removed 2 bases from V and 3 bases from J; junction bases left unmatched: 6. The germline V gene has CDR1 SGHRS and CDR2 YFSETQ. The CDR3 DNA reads TGCGCCAGCAGCTTAACTCGGACAGGGGTCTACGAGCAGTACTTC. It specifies CASSLTRTGVYEQYF.

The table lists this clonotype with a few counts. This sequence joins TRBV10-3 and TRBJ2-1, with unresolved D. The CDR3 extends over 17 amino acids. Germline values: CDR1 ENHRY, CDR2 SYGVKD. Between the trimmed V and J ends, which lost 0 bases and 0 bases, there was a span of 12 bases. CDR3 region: CAISESNPGSSYNEQFF. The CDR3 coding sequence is TGTGCCATCAGTGAGTCGAACCCCGGGTCCTCCTACAATGAGCAGTTCTTC.

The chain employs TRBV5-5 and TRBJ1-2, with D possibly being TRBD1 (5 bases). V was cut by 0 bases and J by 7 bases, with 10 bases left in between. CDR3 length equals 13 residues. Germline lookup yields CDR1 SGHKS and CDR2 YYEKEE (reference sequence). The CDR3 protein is CASSLERGGGYTF. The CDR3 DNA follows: TGTGCCAGCAGCTTGGAGAGGGGCGGTGGCTACACCTTC. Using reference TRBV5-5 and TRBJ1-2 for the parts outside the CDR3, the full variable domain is DAGVTQSPTHLIKTRGQQVTLRCSPISGHKSVSWYQQVLGQGPQFIFQYYEKEERGRGNFPDRFSARQFPNYSSELNVNALLLGDSALYLCASSLERGGGYTFGSGTRLTVV.

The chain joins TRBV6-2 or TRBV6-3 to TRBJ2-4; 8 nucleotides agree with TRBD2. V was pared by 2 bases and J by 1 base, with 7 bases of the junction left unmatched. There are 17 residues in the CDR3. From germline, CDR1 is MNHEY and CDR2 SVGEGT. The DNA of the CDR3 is TGTGCCAGCAGTTACGGGTCGGCTAGCGGGGCCAAAAACATTCAGTACTTC. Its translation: CASSYGSASGAKNIQYF.

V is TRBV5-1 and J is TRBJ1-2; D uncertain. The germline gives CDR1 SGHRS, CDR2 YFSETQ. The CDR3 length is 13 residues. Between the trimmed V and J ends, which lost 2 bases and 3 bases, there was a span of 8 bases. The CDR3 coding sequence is TGCGCCAGCAGCTTCGGTCGAGACTATGGCTACACCTTC. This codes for CASSFGRDYGYTF. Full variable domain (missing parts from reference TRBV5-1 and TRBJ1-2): KAGVTQTPRYLIKTRGQQVTLSCSPISGHRSVSWYQQTPGQGLQFLFEYFSETQRNKGNFPGRFSGRQFSNSRSEMNVSTLELGDSALYLCASSFGRDYGYTFGSGTRLTVV.

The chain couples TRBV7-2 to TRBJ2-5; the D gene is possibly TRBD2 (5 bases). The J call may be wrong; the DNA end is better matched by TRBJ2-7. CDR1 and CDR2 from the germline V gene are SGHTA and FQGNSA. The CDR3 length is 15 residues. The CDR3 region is CASSFGDFLSYEQYF. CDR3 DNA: TGTGCCAGCAGCTTCGGGGATTTCCTGTCCTACGAGCAGTACTTC.

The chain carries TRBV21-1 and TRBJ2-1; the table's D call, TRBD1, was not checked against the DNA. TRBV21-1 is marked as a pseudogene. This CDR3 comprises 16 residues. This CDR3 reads CASSKWDRGLNNEQFF. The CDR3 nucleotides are TGTGCCAGCAGCAAATGGGACAGGGGGCTAAACAATGAGCAGTTCTTC.

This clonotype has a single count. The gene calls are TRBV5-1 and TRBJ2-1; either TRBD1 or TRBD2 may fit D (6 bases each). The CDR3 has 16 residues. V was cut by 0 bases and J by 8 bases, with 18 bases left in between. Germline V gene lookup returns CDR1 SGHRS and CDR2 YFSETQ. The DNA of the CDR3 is TGCGCCAGCAGCTTGGGTCACGGCCTAGGGGGGCATGAGCAGTTCTTC. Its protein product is CASSLGHGLGGHEQFF.

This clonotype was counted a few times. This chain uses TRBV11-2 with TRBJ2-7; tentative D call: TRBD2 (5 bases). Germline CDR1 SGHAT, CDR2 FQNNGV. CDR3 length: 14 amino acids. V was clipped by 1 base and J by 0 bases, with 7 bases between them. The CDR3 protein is CASSLVAISYEQYF. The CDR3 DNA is TGTGCCAGCAGCTTAGTAGCGATCTCCTACGAGCAGTACTTC.

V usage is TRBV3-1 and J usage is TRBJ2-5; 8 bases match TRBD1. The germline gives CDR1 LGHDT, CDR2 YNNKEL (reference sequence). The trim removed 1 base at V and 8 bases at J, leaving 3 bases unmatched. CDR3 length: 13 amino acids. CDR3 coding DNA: TGTGCCAGCAGCCAAGGGGACAGGTTCACCCAGTACTTC. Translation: CASSQGDRFTQYF.

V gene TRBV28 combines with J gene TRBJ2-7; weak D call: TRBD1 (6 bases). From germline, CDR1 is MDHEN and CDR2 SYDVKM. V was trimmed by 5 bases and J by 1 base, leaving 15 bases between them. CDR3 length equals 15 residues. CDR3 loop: CASSIIQRGSYEQYF. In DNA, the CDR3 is TGTGCCAGCAGTATTATACAGAGGGGGTCCTACGAGCAGTACTTC.